This is a list of T cell receptor beta chains from one sample in a study of cytomegalovirus exposure and HLA in healthy donors. Libraries were prepared by immunoSEQ multiplex PCR; TCRdb keeps only in-frame clonotypes and omits some of them. The sample consists of approximately 70,000 clones, around 81% of them appearing once. Sequencing used PBMCs. Receptor source: a man between 50 and 59 years old in good health and CMV-seronegative. Both conserved end residues are part of each CDR3. A D gene is named only where the DNA matches it firmly. Clone size appears in some rows only: once, few, many, or a class for an expanded clone.

v_call	d_call	j_call	clone_size	cdr3_aa	cdr3_nt
TRBV6-1	NA	TRBJ1-1	NA	CASRRSGLNTEAFF	TGTGCCAGCAGGAGGAGTGGGTTGAACACTGAAGCTTTCTTT
TRBV5-3	NA	TRBJ1-3	NA	CARSYVQGTSGNTIYF	TGTGCCAGAAGCTATGTGCAGGGGACCTCTGGAAACACCATATATTTT
TRBV27	NA	TRBJ1-2	NA	CASSLYRNYGYTF	TGTGCCAGCAGTTTATACAGAAACTATGGCTACACCTTC
TRBV18	NA	TRBJ1-5	NA	CASSPTAGFNQPQHF	TGTGCCAGCTCACCAACAGCGGGGTTCAATCAGCCCCAGCATTTT
TRBV11-2	TRBD2	TRBJ2-1	NA	CASSRILSGGRYNEQFF	TGTGCCAGCAGCCGTATCCTTAGCGGGGGGCGTTACAATGAGCAGTTCTTC
TRBV5-1	TRBD1	TRBJ1-5	NA	CASSLDDRGHQPQHF	TGCGCCAGCAGCTTGGACGACAGGGGGCATCAGCCCCAGCATTTT
TRBV6-5	TRBD2	TRBJ2-7	NA	CASSYSGAGGPYEQYF	TGTGCCAGCAGTTACTCGGGAGCGGGAGGCCCCTACGAGCAGTACTTC
TRBV10-1	NA	TRBJ2-1	NA	CASSEGQNNEQFF	TGCGCCAGCAGTGAGGGACAGAACAATGAGCAGTTCTTC
TRBV5-4	TRBD2	TRBJ2-7	NA	CASSLGTSGSYEQYF	TGTGCCAGCAGCTTGGGGACTAGCGGATCCTACGAGCAGTACTTC
TRBV5-5	NA	TRBJ1-1	few	CASSSDSTYTEAFF	TGTGCCAGCAGCTCCGACAGTACTTACACTGAAGCTTTCTTT
TRBV2	TRBD2	TRBJ2-1	NA	CASSALLANNEQFF	TGTGCCAGCAGCGCGCTACTAGCGAACAATGAGCAGTTCTTC
TRBV14	NA	TRBJ1-2	NA	CASSQVRGGIPNYGYTF	TGTGCCAGCAGCCAAGTCCGAGGGGGAATCCCTAACTATGGCTACACCTTC
TRBV9	NA	TRBJ2-5	once	CASSVGWAETQYF	TGTGCCAGCAGCGTAGGATGGGCGGAGACCCAGTACTTC
TRBV9	NA	TRBJ1-1	NA	CASSVNPQTGTEAFF	TGTGCCAGCAGCGTAAATCCCCAGACAGGCACTGAAGCTTTCTTT
TRBV11-2	NA	TRBJ2-6	NA	CASSSQGDTGANVLTF	TGTGCCAGCAGCTCCCAGGGTGATACTGGGGCCAACGTCCTGACTTTC
TRBV7-2	NA	TRBJ2-1	NA	CASSLAPGAYNEQFF	TGTGCCAGCAGCTTAGCTCCGGGAGCTTACAATGAGCAGTTCTTC
TRBV4-2	NA	TRBJ2-7	NA	CASSQGIGSSYEQYF	TGTGCCAGCAGCCAAGGTATCGGGAGCTCCTACGAGCAGTACTTC
TRBV7-9	NA	TRBJ1-4	few	CASSSGDGLTNEKLFF	TGTGCCAGCAGCTCCGGTGACGGGTTAACTAATGAAAAACTGTTTTTT
TRBV6-6	TRBD2	TRBJ2-7	NA	CASRGTSGSISEQYF	TGTGCCAGCAGGGGGACTAGCGGGAGTATATCCGAGCAGTACTTC
TRBV29-1	NA	TRBJ2-7	NA	CSADRYGQNTPYEQYF	TGCAGCGCCGACAGGTATGGCCAGAATACCCCCTACGAGCAGTACTTC
TRBV30	TRBD1	TRBJ1-4	NA	CAWSKTGTNEKLFF	TGTGCCTGGAGTAAGACAGGGACTAATGAAAAACTGTTTTTT
TRBV6-6	TRBD2	TRBJ2-1	NA	CASSRLAGGVEQFF	TGTGCCAGCAGTCGACTAGCGGGGGGGGTTGAGCAGTTCTTC
TRBV7-3	TRBD1	TRBJ1-2	NA	CASSERPRGRGYTF	TGTGCCAGCAGCGAAAGGCCCAGGGGGAGGGGCTACACCTTC
TRBV5-6	TRBD1	TRBJ2-5	once	CASSLRTGETQYF	TGTGCCAGCAGCTTGAGGACAGGGGAGACCCAGTACTTC
TRBV5-1	TRBD2	TRBJ2-1	few	CASSLSLAGTNEQFF	TGCGCCAGCAGCTTGTCTCTAGCGGGGACCAATGAGCAGTTCTTC
TRBV5-6	NA	TRBJ2-2	NA	CASLSLQGLTGELFF	TGTGCCAGCCTTTCCTTGCAGGGTTTGACCGGGGAGCTGTTTTTT
TRBV18	NA	TRBJ2-5	NA	CASSPQYREYGETQYF	TGTGCCAGCTCACCACAATACAGGGAGTACGGGGAGACCCAGTACTTC
TRBV19	NA	TRBJ1-3	once	CASRLQHNSGNTIYF	TGTGCCAGTAGATTACAGCACAACTCTGGAAACACCATATATTTT
TRBV30	NA	TRBJ1-2	few	CAWSWGDAGYTF	TGTGCCTGGAGTTGGGGGGATGCTGGCTACACCTTC
TRBV2	NA	TRBJ1-6	many	CASSAGGRTSPLHF	TGTGCCAGCAGTGCGGGGGGACGGACTTCACCCCTCCACTTT
TRBV6-5	NA	TRBJ1-1	NA	CASSYLQSNTEAFF	TGTGCCAGCAGTTACCTTCAGTCGAACACTGAAGCTTTCTTT
TRBV13	NA	TRBJ1-3	NA	CASSYDRSNTIYF	TGTGCCAGCAGCTATGACAGGTCCAACACCATATATTTT
TRBV7-9	NA	TRBJ1-3	NA	CASSLVIDRGNTIYF	TGTGCCAGCAGCTTAGTAATTGATAGAGGAAACACCATATATTTT
TRBV4-1	NA	TRBJ1-1	NA	CASSQGDRRNTEAFF	TGCGCCAGCAGCCAAGGTGACAGGCGAAACACTGAAGCTTTCTTT
TRBV30	NA	TRBJ2-1	NA	CAWSVSVGNEQFF	TGTGCCTGGAGTGTATCGGTCGGGAATGAGCAGTTCTTC
TRBV7-9	NA	TRBJ1-2	NA	CASSLEGDYGYTF	TGTGCCAGCAGCTTAGAGGGAGACTATGGCTACACCTTC
TRBV5-1	NA	TRBJ2-7	once	CASSSEVLYEQYF	TGCGCCAGCAGCTCTGAGGTACTCTACGAGCAGTACTTC
TRBV28	NA	TRBJ2-3	NA	CASRPGHRTDTQYF	TGTGCCAGCAGACCGGGACACCGCACAGATACGCAGTATTTT
TRBV7-2	TRBD2	TRBJ2-7	NA	CASSLATSGREQYF	TGTGCCAGCAGCTTGGCGACTAGCGGGAGAGAGCAGTACTTC
TRBV19	TRBD2	TRBJ2-1	NA	CASSWGLANNEQFF	TGTGCCAGTAGCTGGGGACTAGCGAACAATGAGCAGTTCTTC
TRBV28	TRBD1	TRBJ2-7	NA	CATLGDSGYEQYF	TGTGCCACCTTGGGGGACAGTGGCTACGAGCAGTACTTC
TRBV11-2	NA	TRBJ2-7	NA	CASSSTVSSYEQYF	TGTGCCAGCAGCTCCACAGTAAGCTCCTACGAGCAGTACTTC
TRBV5-1	TRBD2	TRBJ2-3	NA	CASSPQTSGVTDTQYF	TGCGCCAGCAGCCCTCAGACTAGCGGGGTCACAGATACGCAGTATTTT
TRBV7-2	TRBD1	TRBJ1-4	NA	CASSPRTGLNEKLFF	TGTGCCAGCAGCCCAAGGACAGGCCTTAATGAAAAACTGTTTTTT
TRBV6-5	NA	TRBJ2-1	NA	CASSYFTGIYNEQFF	TGTGCCAGCAGTTACTTTACAGGGATTTACAATGAGCAGTTCTTC
TRBV27	TRBD1	TRBJ1-1	NA	CASSADRDNLNTEAFF	TGTGCCAGCAGTGCGGACAGGGATAACTTGAACACTGAAGCTTTCTTT
TRBV30	NA	TRBJ1-5	NA	CAWSPGQSNQPQHF	TGTGCCTGGTCCCCTGGACAGTCCAATCAGCCCCAGCATTTT
TRBV11-2	TRBD1	TRBJ1-5	NA	CASSHRGRNQPQHF	TGTGCCAGCAGCCACAGGGGTCGCAATCAGCCCCAGCATTTT
TRBV6-6	NA	TRBJ2-1	NA	CASSYWPEQFF	TGTGCCAGCAGTTACTGGCCTGAGCAGTTCTTC
TRBV29-1	TRBD1	TRBJ2-7	NA	CSAGQGIWEQYF	TGCAGCGCGGGACAGGGGATTTGGGAGCAGTACTTC
TRBV7-9	NA	TRBJ1-2	NA	CASSLSITDYGYTF	TGTGCCAGCAGCTTATCCATAACGGACTATGGCTACACCTTC
TRBV25-1	TRBD2	TRBJ2-7	NA	CASSEGRGDPYEQYF	TGTGCCAGCAGTGAGGGACGGGGGGATCCCTACGAGCAGTACTTC
TRBV19	NA	TRBJ1-2	NA	CASSPTGSRGYTF	TGTGCCAGTAGTCCAACAGGGTCTCGTGGCTACACCTTC
TRBV7-2	TRBD1	TRBJ2-7	NA	CASSSTGDTYEQYF	TGTGCCAGCAGCTCCACAGGGGACACCTACGAGCAGTACTTC
TRBV6-5	TRBD1	TRBJ2-7	NA	CASSSETGFYEQYF	TGTGCCAGCAGTAGTGAGACAGGGTTCTACGAGCAGTACTTC